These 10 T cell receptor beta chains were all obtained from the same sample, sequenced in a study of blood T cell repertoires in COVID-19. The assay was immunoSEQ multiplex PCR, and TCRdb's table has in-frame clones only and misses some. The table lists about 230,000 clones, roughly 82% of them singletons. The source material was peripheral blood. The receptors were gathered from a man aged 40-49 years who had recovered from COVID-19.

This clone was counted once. The CDR3 region has the DNA TGTGCCAGCAGCCAAAGGTCGGGACTAGCGGGAGTCACCGGGGAGCTGTTTTTT. It encodes CASSQRSGLAGVTGELFF. The chain couples TRBV3-1 (or the pseudogene TRBV3-2) to TRBJ2-2; 14 positions match TRBD2. The length of the CDR3 is 18 residues. The germline CDR1 and CDR2 sequences are LGHDT and YNNKEL (reference sequence). With V trimmed by 2 bases and J by 4 bases, 6 bases remained unmatched.

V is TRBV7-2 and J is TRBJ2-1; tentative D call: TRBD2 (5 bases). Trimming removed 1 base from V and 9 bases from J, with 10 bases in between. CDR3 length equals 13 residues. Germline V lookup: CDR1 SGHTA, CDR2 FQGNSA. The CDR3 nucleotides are TGTGCCAGCAGCTTAGTTTGGGCGGGTGAGCAGTTCTTC. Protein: CASSLVWAGEQFF.

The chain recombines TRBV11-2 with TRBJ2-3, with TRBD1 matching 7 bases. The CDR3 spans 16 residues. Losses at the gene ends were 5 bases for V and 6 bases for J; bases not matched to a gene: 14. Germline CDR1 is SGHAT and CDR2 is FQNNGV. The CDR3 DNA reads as TGTGCCAGCAGCGCAGGACAGGCGTCGCATGTGGATACGCAGTATTTT. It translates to CASSAGQASHVDTQYF.

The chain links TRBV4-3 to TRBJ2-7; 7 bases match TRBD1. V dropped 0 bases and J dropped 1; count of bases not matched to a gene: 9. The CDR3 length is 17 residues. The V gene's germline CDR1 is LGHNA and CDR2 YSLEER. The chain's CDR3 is CASSQDRGPTGSYEQYF. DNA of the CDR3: TGCGCCAGCAGCCAAGATAGAGGCCCGACAGGGTCCTACGAGCAGTACTTC.

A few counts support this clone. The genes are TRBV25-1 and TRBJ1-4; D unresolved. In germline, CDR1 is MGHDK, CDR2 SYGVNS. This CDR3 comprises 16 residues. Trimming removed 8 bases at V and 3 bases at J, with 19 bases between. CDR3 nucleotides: TGTGCCAGCTCCCCCGCCCGGGGAACACCTAATGAAAAACTGTTTTTT. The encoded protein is CASSPARGTPNEKLFF.

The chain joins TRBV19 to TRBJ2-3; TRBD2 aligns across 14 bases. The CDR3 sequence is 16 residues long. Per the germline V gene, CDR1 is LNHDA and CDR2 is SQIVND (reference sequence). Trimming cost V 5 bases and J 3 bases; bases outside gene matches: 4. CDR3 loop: CASSFRTSGGTDTQYF. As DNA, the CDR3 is TGTGCCAGTAGTTTCCGGACTAGCGGGGGGACAGATACGCAGTATTTT.

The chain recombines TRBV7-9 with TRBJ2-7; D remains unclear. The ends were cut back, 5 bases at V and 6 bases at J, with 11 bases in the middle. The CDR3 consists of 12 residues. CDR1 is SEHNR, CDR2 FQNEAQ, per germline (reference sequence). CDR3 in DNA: TGTGCCAGCAGCCGTAGTCGGTTCGAGCAGTACTTC. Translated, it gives CASSRSRFEQYF.

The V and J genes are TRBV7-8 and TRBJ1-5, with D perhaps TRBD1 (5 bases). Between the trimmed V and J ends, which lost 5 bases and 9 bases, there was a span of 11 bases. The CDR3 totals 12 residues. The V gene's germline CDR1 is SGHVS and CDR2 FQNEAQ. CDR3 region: CASSRMGGPQHF. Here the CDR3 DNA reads TGTGCCAGCAGCCGCATGGGGGGGCCCCAGCATTTT. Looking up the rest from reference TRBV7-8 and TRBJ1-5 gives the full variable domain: GAGVSQSPRYKVAKRGQDVALRCDPISGHVSLFWYQQALGQGPEFLTYFQNEAQLDKSGLPSDRFFAERPEGSVSTLKIQRTQQEDSAVYLCASSRMGGPQHFGDGTRLSIL.

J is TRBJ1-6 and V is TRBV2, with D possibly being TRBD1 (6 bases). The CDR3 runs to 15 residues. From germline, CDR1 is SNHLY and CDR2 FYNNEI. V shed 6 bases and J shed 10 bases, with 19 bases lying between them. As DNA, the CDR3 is TGTGCCAGCAGAGACCCCAGGGGAATAGGGTCACCCCTCCACTTT. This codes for CASRDPRGIGSPLHF.

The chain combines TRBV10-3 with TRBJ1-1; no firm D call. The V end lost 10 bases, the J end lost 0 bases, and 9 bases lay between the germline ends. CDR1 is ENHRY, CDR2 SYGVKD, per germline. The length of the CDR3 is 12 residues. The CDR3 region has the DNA TGTGCCACCATTGGGCTGAACACTGAAGCTTTCTTT. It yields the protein CATIGLNTEAFF.